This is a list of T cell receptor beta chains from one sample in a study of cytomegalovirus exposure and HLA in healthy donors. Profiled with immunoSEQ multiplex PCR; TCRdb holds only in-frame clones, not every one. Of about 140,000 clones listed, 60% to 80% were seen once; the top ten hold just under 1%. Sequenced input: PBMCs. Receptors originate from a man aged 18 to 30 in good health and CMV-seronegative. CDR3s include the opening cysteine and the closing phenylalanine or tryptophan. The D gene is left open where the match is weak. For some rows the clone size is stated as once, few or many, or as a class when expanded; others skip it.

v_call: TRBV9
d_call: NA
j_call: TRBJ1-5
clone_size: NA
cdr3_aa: CASSPTSQVFQPQHF

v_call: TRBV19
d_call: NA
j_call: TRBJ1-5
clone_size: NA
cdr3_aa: CASSPSRGNQPQHF

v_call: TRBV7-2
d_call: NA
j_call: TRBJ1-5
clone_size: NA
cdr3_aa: CASSQIQGQPQHF

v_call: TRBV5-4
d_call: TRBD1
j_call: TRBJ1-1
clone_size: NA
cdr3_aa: CASSPGQPNTEAFF

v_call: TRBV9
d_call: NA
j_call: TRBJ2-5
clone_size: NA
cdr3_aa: CASSVESQYQETQYF

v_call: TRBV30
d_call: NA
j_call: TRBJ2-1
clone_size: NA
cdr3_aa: CAWSGLEGAYEQFF

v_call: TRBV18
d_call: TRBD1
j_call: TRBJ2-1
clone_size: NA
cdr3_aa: CASSPDRLNEQFF

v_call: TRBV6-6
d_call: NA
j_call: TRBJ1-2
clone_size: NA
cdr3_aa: CASRPAGEIGYTF

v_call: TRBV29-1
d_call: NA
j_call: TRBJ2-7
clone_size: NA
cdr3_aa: CSVRQGIEQYF

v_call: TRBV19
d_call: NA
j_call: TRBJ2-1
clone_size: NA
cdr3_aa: CASSIYPLQANPNNEQFF

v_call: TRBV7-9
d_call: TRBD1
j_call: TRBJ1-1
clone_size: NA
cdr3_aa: CASSSRGQGNTEAFF

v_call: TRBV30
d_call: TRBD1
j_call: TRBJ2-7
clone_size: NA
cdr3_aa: CAWSLTGITYEQYF

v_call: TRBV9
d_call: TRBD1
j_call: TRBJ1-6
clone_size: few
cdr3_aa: CASSAGQGASPLHF

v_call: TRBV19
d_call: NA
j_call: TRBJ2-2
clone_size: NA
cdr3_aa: CASSLRGRELFF

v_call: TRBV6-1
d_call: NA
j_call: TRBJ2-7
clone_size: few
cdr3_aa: CASRGDYHEQYF

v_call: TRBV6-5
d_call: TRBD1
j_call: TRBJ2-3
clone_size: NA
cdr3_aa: CASRGTASTDTQYF

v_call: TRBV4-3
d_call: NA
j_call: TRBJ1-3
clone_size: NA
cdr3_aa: CASSPSYYRASGNTIYF

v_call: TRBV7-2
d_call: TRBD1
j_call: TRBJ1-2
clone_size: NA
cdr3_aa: CASSRRGIQGDYGYTF

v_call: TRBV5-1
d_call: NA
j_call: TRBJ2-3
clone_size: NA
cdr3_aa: CASSLGTNTDTQYF

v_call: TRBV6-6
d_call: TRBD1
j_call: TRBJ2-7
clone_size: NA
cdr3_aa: CASSYGPGQGKDEQYF

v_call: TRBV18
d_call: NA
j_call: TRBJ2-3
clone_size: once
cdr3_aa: CASSPPSVDTQYF

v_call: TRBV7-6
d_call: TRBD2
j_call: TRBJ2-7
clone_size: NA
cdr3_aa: CASSPQKRGGMDEQYF

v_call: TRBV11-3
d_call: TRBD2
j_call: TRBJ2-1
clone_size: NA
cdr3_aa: CASSLESAGVNEQFF

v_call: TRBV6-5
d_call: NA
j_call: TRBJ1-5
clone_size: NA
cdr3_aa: CASSGRGPQPQHF

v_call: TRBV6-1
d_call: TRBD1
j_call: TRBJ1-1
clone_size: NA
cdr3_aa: CASSVGQATEAFF

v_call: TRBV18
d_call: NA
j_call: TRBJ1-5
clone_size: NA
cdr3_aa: CASSRGPGRQPQHF

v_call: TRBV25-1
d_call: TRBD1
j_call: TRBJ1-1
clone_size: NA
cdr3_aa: CASSEYEGANTEAFF

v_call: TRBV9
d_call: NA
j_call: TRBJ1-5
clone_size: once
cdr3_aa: CASSVDGDSNQPQHF

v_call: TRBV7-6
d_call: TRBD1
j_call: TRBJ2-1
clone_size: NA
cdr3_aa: CASSLAPRGQGYYNEQFF

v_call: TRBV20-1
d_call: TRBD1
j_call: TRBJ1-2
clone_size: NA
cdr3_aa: CSATDRVGYTF

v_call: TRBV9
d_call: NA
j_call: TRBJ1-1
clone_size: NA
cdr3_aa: CASSAGQSLANTEAFF

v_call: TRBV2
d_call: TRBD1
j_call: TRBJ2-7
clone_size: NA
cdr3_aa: CASRKLQGRPYEQYF

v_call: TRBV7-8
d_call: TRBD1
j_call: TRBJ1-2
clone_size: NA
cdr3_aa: CASSSADRAGYTF

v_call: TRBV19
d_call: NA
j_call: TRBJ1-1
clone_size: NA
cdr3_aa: CASSELTGNTEAFF

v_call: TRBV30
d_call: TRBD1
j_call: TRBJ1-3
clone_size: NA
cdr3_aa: CAWRNRGSSGNTIYF

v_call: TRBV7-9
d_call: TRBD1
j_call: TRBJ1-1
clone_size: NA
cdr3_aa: CASRDRDRGDTEAFF

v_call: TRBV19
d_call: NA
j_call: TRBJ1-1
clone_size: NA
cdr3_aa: CASSAAGTEAFF